This TCR beta chain was captured in a study of response to subunit inactivated influenza vaccine. TCRdb itself ran the RT-PCR reads through MiXCR, one entry per CDR3 protein. The table has 500,000 to 600,000 distinct CDR3 sequences, about 10% seen once. This clonotype occurred a few times. The V and J ends lost 10 bases and 6 bases respectively, with 10 bases between them. The CDR3 is 12 residues long. Germline V gene sequence: CDR1 MDHEN, CDR2 SYDVKM. These data were also reused for a study on T cells expressing NK-cell markers. As that study records: In generating TCR beta cDNA, 5'RACE template switching with UMIs was used. HCMV seropositivity characterized most of the eight sequenced donors, and seronegativity one.

The sequences come from PBMCs from blood, collected on the day of vaccination. The rearrangement links TRBV28 to TRBJ1-6; weak D call: TRBD1 (5 bases). The sequence derives from a man in his forties or fifties who received an inactivated influenza vaccine. CDR3 amino acids: CATRQLNSPLHF. The CDR3, as DNA: TGTGCCACGAGACAGCTTAATTCACCCCTCCACTTT.